This TCR beta chain is from a study of cytomegalovirus exposure and HLA in healthy donors. On the study more broadly: In a previous analysis, 110 million or so unique TCR beta sequences were found from 150 million to 200 million T cells. Whole-study findings and limits: Some V segments, TRBV6-2 and TRBV6-3 among them, were indistinguishable and were therefore excluded.

As to this clone: Its matching antigen is unknown.

Donors consisted of healthy bone marrow donors. Looked up from germline, CDR1 is SGHAT and CDR2 is FQNNGV. V gave up 3 bases and J gave up 5 bases, with 17 bases separating them. The CDR3 contains 17 residues. The PCR ran on 60 Vbeta and 13 Jbeta primers. The data were produced by immunoSEQ multiplex PCR, yet TCRdb's version contains in-frame clones alone and is incomplete. The table lists about 170,000 clones, 85% of them singletons. Sample: PBMCs. The sequence came from a boy aged 2 to 9 in good health and CMV-seronegative. This sequence joins TRBV11-2 and TRBJ1-6, with D perhaps TRBD1 (6 bases). The CDR3 reads CASSFYRRTEDNSPLHF. The CDR3 DNA sequence: TGTGCCAGCAGCTTCTATCGTCGGACAGAAGATAATTCACCCCTCCACTTT.